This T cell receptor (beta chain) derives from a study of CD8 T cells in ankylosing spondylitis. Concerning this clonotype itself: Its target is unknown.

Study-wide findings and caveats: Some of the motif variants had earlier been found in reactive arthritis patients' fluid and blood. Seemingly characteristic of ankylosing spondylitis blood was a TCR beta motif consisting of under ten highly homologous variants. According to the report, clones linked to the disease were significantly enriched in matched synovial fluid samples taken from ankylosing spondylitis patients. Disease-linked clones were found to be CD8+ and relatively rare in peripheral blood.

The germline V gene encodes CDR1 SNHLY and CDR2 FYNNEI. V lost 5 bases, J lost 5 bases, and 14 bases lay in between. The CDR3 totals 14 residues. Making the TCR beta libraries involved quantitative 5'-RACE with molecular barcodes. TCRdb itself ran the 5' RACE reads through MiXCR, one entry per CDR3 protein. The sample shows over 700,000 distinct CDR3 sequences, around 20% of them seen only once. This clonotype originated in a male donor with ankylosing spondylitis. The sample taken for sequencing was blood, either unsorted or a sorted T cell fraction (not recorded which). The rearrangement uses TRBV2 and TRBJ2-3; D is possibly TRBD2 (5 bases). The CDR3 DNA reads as TGTGCCAGCAGTCCGGGAAATTCTCTAGATACGCAGTATTTT. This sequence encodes CASSPGNSLDTQYF.